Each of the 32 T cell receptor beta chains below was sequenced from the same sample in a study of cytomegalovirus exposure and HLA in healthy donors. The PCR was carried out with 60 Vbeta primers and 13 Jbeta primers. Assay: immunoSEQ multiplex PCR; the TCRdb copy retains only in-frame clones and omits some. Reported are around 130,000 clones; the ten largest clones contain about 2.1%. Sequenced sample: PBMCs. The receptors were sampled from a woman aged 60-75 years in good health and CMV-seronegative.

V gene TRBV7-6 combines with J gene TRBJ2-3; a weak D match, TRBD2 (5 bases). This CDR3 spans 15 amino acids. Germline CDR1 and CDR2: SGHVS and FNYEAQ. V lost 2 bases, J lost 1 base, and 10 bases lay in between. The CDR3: CASSLTVGGTDTQYF. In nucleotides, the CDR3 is TGTGCCAGCAGCTTAACCGTCGGGGGCACAGATACGCAGTATTTT.

CDR3 region: CASSPLTGSNQPQHF. CDR3 DNA: TGTGCCAGCAGCCCTCTCACAGGAAGCAATCAGCCCCAGCATTTT. The chain carries TRBV5-5 and TRBJ1-5, with D possibly being TRBD1 (5 bases). The CDR3 covers 15 residues. Germline V gene lookup returns CDR1 SGHKS and CDR2 YYEKEE (reference sequence). The V end was cut by 4 bases, the J end by 1 base, with 12 bases between.

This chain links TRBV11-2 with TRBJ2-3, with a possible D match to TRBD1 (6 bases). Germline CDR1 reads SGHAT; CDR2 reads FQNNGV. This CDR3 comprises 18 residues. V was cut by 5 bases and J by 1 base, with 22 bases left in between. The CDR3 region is CASSPIKKTGLRTDTQYF. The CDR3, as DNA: TGTGCCAGCAGCCCCATCAAAAAAACAGGGCTCCGCACAGATACGCAGTATTTT.

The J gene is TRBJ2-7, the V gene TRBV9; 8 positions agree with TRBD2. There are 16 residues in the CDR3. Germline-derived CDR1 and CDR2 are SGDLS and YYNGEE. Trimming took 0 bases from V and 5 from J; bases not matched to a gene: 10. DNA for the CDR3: TGTGCCAGCAGCGTAGCTATCGGGAGCGGGAGCCACGAGCAGTACTTC. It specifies CASSVAIGSGSHEQYF.

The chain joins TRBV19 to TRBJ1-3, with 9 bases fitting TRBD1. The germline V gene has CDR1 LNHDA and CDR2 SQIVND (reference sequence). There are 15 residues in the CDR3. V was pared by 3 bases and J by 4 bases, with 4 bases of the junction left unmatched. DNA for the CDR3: TGTGCCAGTAGTATGAAACAGGGGGCCGGAAACACCATATATTTT. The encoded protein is CASSMKQGAGNTIYF.

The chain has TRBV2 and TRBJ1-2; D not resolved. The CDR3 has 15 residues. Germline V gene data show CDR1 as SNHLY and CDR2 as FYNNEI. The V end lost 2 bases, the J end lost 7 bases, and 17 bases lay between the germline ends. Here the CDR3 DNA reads TGTGCCAGCAGTGAAAGAGGGCAGGTCCTATTTGGCTACACCTTC. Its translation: CASSERGQVLFGYTF.

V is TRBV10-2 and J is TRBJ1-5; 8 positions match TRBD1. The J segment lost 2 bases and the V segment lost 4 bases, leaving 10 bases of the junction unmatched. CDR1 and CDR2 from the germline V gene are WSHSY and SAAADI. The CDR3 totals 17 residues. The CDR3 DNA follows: TGCGCCAGCAGTGGTAGTTGGGCGACAGGGGGCAATCAGCCCCAGCATTTT. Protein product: CASSGSWATGGNQPQHF.

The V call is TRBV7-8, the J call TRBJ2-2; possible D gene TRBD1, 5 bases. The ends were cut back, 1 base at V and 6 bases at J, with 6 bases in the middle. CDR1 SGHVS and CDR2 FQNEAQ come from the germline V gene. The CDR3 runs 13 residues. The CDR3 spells CASSLGQPGELFF. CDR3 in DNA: TGTGCCAGCAGCTTAGGACAGCCCGGGGAGCTGTTTTTT.

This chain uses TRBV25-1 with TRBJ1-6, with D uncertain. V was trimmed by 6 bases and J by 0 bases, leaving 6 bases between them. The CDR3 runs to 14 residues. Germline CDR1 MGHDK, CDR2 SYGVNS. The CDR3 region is CASRTSSYNSPLHF. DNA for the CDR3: TGTGCCAGCAGAACGAGCTCCTATAATTCACCCCTCCACTTT.

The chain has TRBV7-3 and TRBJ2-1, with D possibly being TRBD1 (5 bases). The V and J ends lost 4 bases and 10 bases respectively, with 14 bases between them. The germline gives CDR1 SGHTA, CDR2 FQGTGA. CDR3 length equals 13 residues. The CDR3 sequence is CASSYGRGSEQFF. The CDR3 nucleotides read TGTGCCAGCAGCTACGGTAGGGGCTCGGAGCAGTTCTTC.

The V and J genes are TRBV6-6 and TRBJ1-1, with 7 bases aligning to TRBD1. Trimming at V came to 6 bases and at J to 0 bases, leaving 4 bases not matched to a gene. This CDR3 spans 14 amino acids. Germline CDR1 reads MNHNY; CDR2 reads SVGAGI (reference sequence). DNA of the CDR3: TGTGCCAGCAGATTAGGACAGGTGAACACTGAAGCTTTCTTT. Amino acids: CASRLGQVNTEAFF.

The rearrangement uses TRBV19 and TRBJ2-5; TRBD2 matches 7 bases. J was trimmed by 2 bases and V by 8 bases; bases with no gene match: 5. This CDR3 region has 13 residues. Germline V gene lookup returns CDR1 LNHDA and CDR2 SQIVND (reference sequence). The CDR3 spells CASRRGVQETQYF. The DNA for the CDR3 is TGTGCCAGTCGCCGGGGGGTTCAAGAGACCCAGTACTTC. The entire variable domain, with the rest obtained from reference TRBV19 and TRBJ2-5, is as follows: DGGITQSPKYLFRKEGQNVTLSCEQNLNHDAMYWYRQDPGQGLRLIYYSQIVNDFQKGDIAEGYSVSREKKESFPLTVTSAQKNPTAFYLCASRRGVQETQYFGPGTRLLVL.

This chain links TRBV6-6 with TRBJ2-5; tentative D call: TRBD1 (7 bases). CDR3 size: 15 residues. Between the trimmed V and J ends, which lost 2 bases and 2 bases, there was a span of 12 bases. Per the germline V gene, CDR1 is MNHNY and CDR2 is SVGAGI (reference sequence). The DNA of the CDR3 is TGTGCCAGCAGTTACCTGGCAGGGGGGCAAGAGACCCAGTACTTC. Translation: CASSYLAGGQETQYF.

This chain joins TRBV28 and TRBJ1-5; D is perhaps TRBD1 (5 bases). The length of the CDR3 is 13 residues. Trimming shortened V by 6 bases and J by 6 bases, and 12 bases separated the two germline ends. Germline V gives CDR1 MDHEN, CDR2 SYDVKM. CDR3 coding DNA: TGTGCCAGCAGGAAATCGGGGGGTCAGCCCCAGCATTTT. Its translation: CASRKSGGQPQHF.

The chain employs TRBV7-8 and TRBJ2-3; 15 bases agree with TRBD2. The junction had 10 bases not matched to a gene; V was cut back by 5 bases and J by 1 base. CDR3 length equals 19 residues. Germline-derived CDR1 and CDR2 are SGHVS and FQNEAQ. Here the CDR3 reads CASSTGLAGGNRGTDTQYF. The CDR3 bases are TGTGCCAGCAGCACCGGACTAGCGGGAGGGAATCGGGGCACAGATACGCAGTATTTT.

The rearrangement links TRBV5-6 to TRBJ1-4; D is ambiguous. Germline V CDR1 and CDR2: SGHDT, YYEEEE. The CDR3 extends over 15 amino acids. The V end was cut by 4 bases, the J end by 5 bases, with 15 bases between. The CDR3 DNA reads TGTGCCAGCAGCGGAGGCGGGTTCTCGAATGAAAAACTGTTTTTT. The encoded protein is CASSGGGFSNEKLFF.

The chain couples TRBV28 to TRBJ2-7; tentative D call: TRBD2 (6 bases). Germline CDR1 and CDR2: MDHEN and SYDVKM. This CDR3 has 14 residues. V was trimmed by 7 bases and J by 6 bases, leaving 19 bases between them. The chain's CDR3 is CASTVGGLGAEQYF. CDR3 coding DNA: TGTGCCAGCACCGTGGGGGGACTTGGAGCCGAGCAGTACTTC.

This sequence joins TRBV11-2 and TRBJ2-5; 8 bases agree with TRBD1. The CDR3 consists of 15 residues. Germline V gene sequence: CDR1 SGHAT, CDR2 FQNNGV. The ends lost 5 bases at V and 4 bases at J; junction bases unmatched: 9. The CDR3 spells CASSLGRQGLETQYF. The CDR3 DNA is TGTGCCAGCAGCCTCGGGAGACAGGGGTTAGAGACCCAGTACTTC.

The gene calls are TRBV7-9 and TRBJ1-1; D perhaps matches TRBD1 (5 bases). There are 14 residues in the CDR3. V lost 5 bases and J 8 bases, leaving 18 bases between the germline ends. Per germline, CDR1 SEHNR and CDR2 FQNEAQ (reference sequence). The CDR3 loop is CASSPNLGLWEAFF. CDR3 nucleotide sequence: TGTGCCAGCAGCCCCAATTTGGGACTTTGGGAAGCTTTCTTT.

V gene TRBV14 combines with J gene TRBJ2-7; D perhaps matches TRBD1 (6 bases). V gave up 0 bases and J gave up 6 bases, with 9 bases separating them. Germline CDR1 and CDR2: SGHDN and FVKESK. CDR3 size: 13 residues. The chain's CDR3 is CASSQDRGGEQYF. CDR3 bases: TGTGCCAGCAGCCAAGATCGAGGGGGCGAGCAGTACTTC.

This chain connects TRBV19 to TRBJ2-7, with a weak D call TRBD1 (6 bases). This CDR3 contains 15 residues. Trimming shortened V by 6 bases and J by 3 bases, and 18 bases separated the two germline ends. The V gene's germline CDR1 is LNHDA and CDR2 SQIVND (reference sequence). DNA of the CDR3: TGTGCCAGTAGACAACGGGACACCAAAAACTACGAGCAGTACTTC. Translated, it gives CASRQRDTKNYEQYF.

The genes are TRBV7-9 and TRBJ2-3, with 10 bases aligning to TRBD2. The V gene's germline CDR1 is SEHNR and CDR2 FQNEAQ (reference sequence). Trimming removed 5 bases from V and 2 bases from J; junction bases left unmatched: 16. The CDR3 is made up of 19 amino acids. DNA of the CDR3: TGTGCCAGCAGCCACCGTAAAAAAGCGGGGGGGGATCCCACAGATACGCAGTATTTT. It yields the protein CASSHRKKAGGDPTDTQYF.

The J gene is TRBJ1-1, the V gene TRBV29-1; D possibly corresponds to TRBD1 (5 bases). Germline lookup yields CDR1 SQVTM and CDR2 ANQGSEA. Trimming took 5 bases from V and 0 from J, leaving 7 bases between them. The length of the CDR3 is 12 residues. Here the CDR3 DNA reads TGCAGCGTTCGACAGCTGAACACTGAAGCTTTCTTT. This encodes CSVRQLNTEAFF.

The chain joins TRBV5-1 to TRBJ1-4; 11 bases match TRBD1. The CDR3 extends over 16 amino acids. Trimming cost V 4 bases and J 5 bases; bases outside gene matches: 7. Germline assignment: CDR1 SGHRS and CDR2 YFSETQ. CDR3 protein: CASSILGTGGNEKLFF. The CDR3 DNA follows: TGCGCCAGCAGCATCCTTGGGACAGGGGGGAATGAAAAACTGTTTTTT.

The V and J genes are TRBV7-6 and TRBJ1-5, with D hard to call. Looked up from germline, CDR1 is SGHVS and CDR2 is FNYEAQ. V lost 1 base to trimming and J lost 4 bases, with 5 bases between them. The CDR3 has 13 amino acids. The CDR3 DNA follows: TGTGCCAGCAGCTTAGGGAGAAATCAGCCCCAGCATTTT. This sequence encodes CASSLGRNQPQHF.

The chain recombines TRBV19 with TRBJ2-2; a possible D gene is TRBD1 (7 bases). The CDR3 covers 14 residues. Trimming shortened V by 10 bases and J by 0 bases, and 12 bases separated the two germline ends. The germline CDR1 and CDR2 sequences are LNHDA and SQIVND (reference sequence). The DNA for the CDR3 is TGTGCCATCCGCGGGACAGCGAACACCGGGGAGCTGTTTTTT. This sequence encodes CAIRGTANTGELFF.

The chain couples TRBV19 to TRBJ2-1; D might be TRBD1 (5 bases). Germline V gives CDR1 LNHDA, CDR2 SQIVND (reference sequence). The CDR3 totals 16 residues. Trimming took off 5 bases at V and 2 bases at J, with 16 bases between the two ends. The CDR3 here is CASSPWGSQAYNEQFF. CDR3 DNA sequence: TGTGCCAGTAGTCCATGGGGCTCCCAAGCCTACAATGAGCAGTTCTTC.

CDR3 sequence (DNA): TGTGCCAGCAGTGAAGTGCTAGCGGGAGGGGGGGAGCAGTACTTC. Amino acid sequence: CASSEVLAGGGEQYF. V and J are TRBV6-1 and TRBJ2-7; 12 bases are shared with TRBD2. Germline V gene sequence: CDR1 MNHNS, CDR2 SASEGT. The CDR3 sequence is 15 residues long. V was pared by 1 base and J by 7 bases, with 5 bases of the junction left unmatched.

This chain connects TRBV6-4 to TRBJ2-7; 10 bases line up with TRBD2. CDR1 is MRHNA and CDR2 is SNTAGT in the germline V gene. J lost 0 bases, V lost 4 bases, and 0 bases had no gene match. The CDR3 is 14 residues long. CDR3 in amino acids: CASSASGSSYEQYF. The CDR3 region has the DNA TGTGCCAGCAGTGCTAGCGGGAGCTCCTACGAGCAGTACTTC.

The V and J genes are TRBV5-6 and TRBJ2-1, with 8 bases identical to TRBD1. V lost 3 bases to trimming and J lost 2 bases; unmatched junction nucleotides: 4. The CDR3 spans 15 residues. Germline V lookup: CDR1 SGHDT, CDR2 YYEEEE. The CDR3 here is CASSSGTGAYNEQFF. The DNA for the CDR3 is TGTGCCAGCAGCTCCGGGACAGGTGCCTACAATGAGCAGTTCTTC.

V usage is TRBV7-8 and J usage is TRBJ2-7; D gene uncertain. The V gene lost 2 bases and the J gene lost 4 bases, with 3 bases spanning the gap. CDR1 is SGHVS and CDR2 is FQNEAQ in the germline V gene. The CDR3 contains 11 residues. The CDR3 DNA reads TGTGCCAGCAGCTTACAGTACGAGCAGTACTTC. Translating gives CASSLQYEQYF. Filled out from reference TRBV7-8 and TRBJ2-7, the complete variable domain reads GAGVSQSPRYKVAKRGQDVALRCDPISGHVSLFWYQQALGQGPEFLTYFQNEAQLDKSGLPSDRFFAERPEGSVSTLKIQRTQQEDSAVYLCASSLQYEQYFGPGTRLTVT.

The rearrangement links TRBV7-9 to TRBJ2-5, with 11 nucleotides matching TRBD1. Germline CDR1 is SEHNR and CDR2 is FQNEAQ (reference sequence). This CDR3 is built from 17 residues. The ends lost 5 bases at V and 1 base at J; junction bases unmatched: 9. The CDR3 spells CASSTGTGGLLQETQYF. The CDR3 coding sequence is TGTGCCAGCAGCACCGGGACAGGGGGACTACTCCAAGAGACCCAGTACTTC.